These T cell receptor beta chains were read from a single sample in a study of T cells after yellow fever vaccination. TCRdb recomputed calls from the 5' RACE reads with MiXCR, one row per CDR3 protein. The sample lists nearly 550,000 distinct CDR3 sequences, roughly 19% seen once, with roughly an eighth in the top ten. The sample in question was PBMCs, obtained 15 days after the yellow fever booster vaccination. Receptors originate from a young man who received the YFV17D yellow fever vaccine. Each CDR3 is given with its conserved first and last residue. D genes are given only for firm matches. Clone size is stated in some rows and not others, as once, few, many or a class when expanded.

DNA	CDR3	V	J	size	D
TGCAGTGCTACAATTTGGAATGAGCAGTTCTTC	CSATIWNEQFF	TRBV20-1	TRBJ2-1	few	.
TGTGCCATCGGGGACTTAAGAGACCAAGAGACCCAGTACTTC	CAIGDLRDQETQYF	TRBV10-3	TRBJ2-5	.	.
TGCGCCAGCAGCTTGGAATATAATTCACCCCTCCACTTT	CASSLEYNSPLHF	TRBV5-1	TRBJ1-6	.	.
TGCGCCAGCACCAGCGGGATGGGGGGTACTGGGGCCAACGTCCTGACTTTC	CASTSGMGGTGANVLTF	TRBV10-2	TRBJ2-6	.	TRBD2
TGTGCCAGCAGCCTACCGGGACTAGTCAACGAGCAGTACTTC	CASSLPGLVNEQYF	TRBV6-1	TRBJ2-7	.	TRBD2
TGTGCCAGCAGCCACCAGGCCCGGACTAGCGCTGGAGAGCAGTTCTTC	CASSHQARTSAGEQFF	TRBV7-6	TRBJ2-1	few	TRBD2
TGTGCCAGCAGTTACCGCCTGACGGGACAGGGTGCGAATGAGCAGTTCTTC	CASSYRLTGQGANEQFF	TRBV6-5	TRBJ2-1	.	TRBD1
TGTGCCAGCAGTACTGCTAGCGGGAGTGACGAGCAGTACTTC	CASSTASGSDEQYF	TRBV12-3/TRBV12-4	TRBJ2-7	few	TRBD2
TGCGCCAGCAGTGACCTAGCGGTCTACAATGAGCAGTTCTTC	CASSDLAVYNEQFF	TRBV10-1	TRBJ2-1	.	TRBD2
TGCGCCAGCAGCTTGGATACCGTTTTAAACGAGCAGTACTTC	CASSLDTVLNEQYF	TRBV5-1	TRBJ2-7	.	.
TGCAGTGCCAAGTTGGGGGGAGTCCGTGAGCAGTACTTC	CSAKLGGVREQYF	TRBV20-1	TRBJ2-7	.	.
TGTGCCAGCAATGAAGACACCGGGGAGCTGTTTTTT	CASNEDTGELFF	TRBV28	TRBJ2-2	.	.
TGCGCCAGCACCACAGACAACAATGAGCAGTTCTTC	CASTTDNNEQFF	TRBV5-1	TRBJ2-1	.	.
TGTGCCACCAGCAGAGGCCAGCCGTATGGCTACACCTTC	CATSRGQPYGYTF	TRBV15	TRBJ1-2	.	.
TGCAGCGTGTACAGGGGGCGCGATGGCTACACCTTC	CSVYRGRDGYTF	TRBV29-1	TRBJ1-2	.	TRBD1
TGTGCCAGCAGTTCGGTTGGAGCTAACACTGAAGCTTTCTTT	CASSSVGANTEAFF	TRBV6-5	TRBJ1-1	.	.
TGTGCCAGCAAAGGGAACACTGAAGCTTTCTTT	CASKGNTEAFF	TRBV6-1	TRBJ1-1	.	.
TGCAGTGCTAGAGATCACGGTGGTACCTACGAGCAGTACTTC	CSARDHGGTYEQYF	TRBV20-1	TRBJ2-7	few	.
TGCAGTGCTCAAAACGGCGATGAGCAGTTCTTC	CSAQNGDEQFF	TRBV20-1	TRBJ2-1	few	.
TGTGCCAGCAGTTTAGGAGCGGATTCTGGGGAGACCCAGTACTTC	CASSLGADSGETQYF	TRBV28	TRBJ2-5	few	.
TGTGCCTGGAGCATCGGGACGGTCTATGGCTACACCTTC	CAWSIGTVYGYTF	TRBV30	TRBJ1-2	few	.
TGTGCCAGCAGCTACCGGGACCATCTTGGTGAGCAGTTCTTC	CASSYRDHLGEQFF	TRBV11-2	TRBJ2-1	many	.
TGTGCCAGCAGCGTATCCACACAAGAGACCCAGTACTTC	CASSVSTQETQYF	TRBV9	TRBJ2-5	.	.
TGTGCCATCAGTGCTGCCATGAACACCGGGGAGCTGTTTTTT	CAISAAMNTGELFF	TRBV10-3	TRBJ2-2	.	.
TGCGCCAGCAGCTTGCAACAGGGAATCACCGGGGAGCTGTTTTTT	CASSLQQGITGELFF	TRBV5-1	TRBJ2-2	.	.
TGCGCCAGCAGCCTCGGCCGGGACAGGGTTGGCGAGCAGTACTTC	CASSLGRDRVGEQYF	TRBV5-1	TRBJ2-7	few	TRBD1
TGCAGTGCTAGAGCCCGAGCGGCGGCGGGGGCCCAGGACACGCAGTATTTT	CSARARAAAGAQDTQYF	TRBV20-1	TRBJ2-3	.	.
TGTGCCAGCATGAAAGTTAATGAGCAGTTCTTC	CASMKVNEQFF	TRBV7-9	TRBJ2-1	.	.
TGTGCCAGCAGTTTGGGACGCAACTACGAGCAGTACTTC	CASSLGRNYEQYF	TRBV12-3/TRBV12-4	TRBJ2-7	many	.
TGCGCCAGCAGCTTGGGGACCCGGACTAGCGGGAAAGAGACCCAGTACTTC	CASSLGTRTSGKETQYF	TRBV5-1	TRBJ2-5	.	TRBD2
TGCAGCGTTGAAGGGCTGGCCCTCAATGAGCAGTTCTTC	CSVEGLALNEQFF	TRBV29-1	TRBJ2-1	.	.
TGTGCCAGCAGCTCAATGCAGGGGACTAGCGGGGTGGTTCAGTACTTC	CASSSMQGTSGVVQYF	TRBV5-6	TRBJ2-4	.	TRBD2
TGCAGCCTGAAAACGGGATTATATGAAAAACTGTTTTTT	CSLKTGLYEKLFF	TRBV20-1	TRBJ1-4	.	.
TGTGCCAGCAGTGACTCGAAAGGGGGAAATACGCAGTATTTT	CASSDSKGGNTQYF	TRBV6-4	TRBJ2-3	.	.